These 11 T cell receptor beta chains came from one sample sequenced in a study of shared clonotypes between healthy human individuals. Naive CD8 populations comprised CD45RO-negative cells positively selected for CCR7, excluding terminally differentiated effector memory CD45RA+ cells. Assay used: immunoSEQ multiplex PCR; TCRdb lists only in-frame clones, some missing. There are 800,000 or so clones in the sample; 95% to 97% occur only once, and under 0.3% lies in the top ten. Sequenced sample: naive CD8+ T cells sorted from blood. Receptor source: a man aged 25-40 years in good health.

The rearrangement joins TRBV2 to TRBJ2-7; a weak D match, TRBD2 (6 bases). CDR1 and CDR2 (germline): SNHLY, FYNNEI. The CDR3 has 14 amino acids. V lost 3 bases and J lost 3, with 12 bases in between. CDR3 DNA: TGTGCCAGCAGTGAGGCGGGAATCGTCTACGAGCAGTACTTC. This encodes CASSEAGIVYEQYF.

The genes are TRBV5-5 and TRBJ2-4, with D tentatively TRBD1 (5 bases). The CDR3 length is 14 residues. Trimming took 0 bases from V and 5 from J, leaving 9 bases between them. In germline, CDR1 is SGHKS, CDR2 YYEKEE (reference sequence). The CDR3 spells CASSLEAGQNIQYF. The CDR3 nucleotides read TGTGCCAGCAGCTTGGAGGCAGGGCAAAACATTCAGTACTTC. Full variable domain (rest looked up from reference TRBV5-5 and TRBJ2-4): DAGVTQSPTHLIKTRGQQVTLRCSPISGHKSVSWYQQVLGQGPQFIFQYYEKEERGRGNFPDRFSARQFPNYSSELNVNALLLGDSALYLCASSLEAGQNIQYFGAGTRLSVL.

The gene calls are TRBV6-7 and TRBJ2-5, with D perhaps TRBD1 (6 bases). TRBV6-7 is identified as an open reading frame with a role that is uncertain. This CDR3 is built from 17 residues. The ends were cut back, 0 bases at V and 1 base at J, with 15 bases in the middle. The DNA of the CDR3 is TGTGCCAGCAGTTACTCGAGACACAGGGAGTTCCAAGAGACCCAGTACTTC. This codes for CASSYSRHREFQETQYF.

The J gene is TRBJ1-4, the V gene TRBV28, with TRBD1 identical over 10 bases. The germline V gene encodes CDR1 MDHEN and CDR2 SYDVKM. The CDR3 runs 16 residues. Losses at the gene ends were 3 bases for V and 2 bases for J; bases not matched to a gene: 3. This CDR3 is CASSFPDRGTNEKLFF. In nucleotides, the CDR3 is TGTGCCAGCAGTTTCCCGGACAGGGGGACTAATGAAAAACTGTTTTTT.

The rearrangement uses TRBV4-1 and TRBJ1-5, with TRBD1 identical over 7 bases. The CDR3 totals 16 residues. The germline gives CDR1 MGHRA, CDR2 YSYEKL. V shed 1 base and J 3 bases; nucleotides not matched to a gene: 6. This chain's CDR3 is CASSQVETGHNQPQHF. The CDR3 DNA reads TGCGCCAGCAGCCAAGTAGAGACAGGGCACAATCAGCCCCAGCATTTT.

This clone showed up just once. The chain has TRBV7-9 and TRBJ2-3, with 7 bases matching TRBD2. CDR3 size: 14 residues. Germline CDR1 is SEHNR and CDR2 is FQNEAQ (reference sequence). The trim removed 5 bases at V and 5 bases at J, leaving 7 bases unmatched. The CDR3 protein is CASSLRVAGDTQYF. CDR3 bases: TGTGCCAGCAGCCTCCGGGTAGCGGGAGATACGCAGTATTTT.

This sequence joins TRBV5-4 and TRBJ2-1; D unresolved. Trimming left V 2 bases short and J 6 bases short, with 15 bases between. There are 15 residues in the CDR3. In germline, CDR1 is SGHNT, CDR2 YYREEE (reference sequence). The DNA for the CDR3 is TGTGCCAGCAGCTTAGTTAATAAAAGCCCCAATGAGCAGTTCTTC. This gives the protein CASSLVNKSPNEQFF.

This clone was seen more than once but under ten times. The chain recombines TRBV9 with TRBJ1-2; tentatively, D is TRBD1 (5 bases). The CDR3 consists of 12 residues. CDR1 is SGDLS and CDR2 is YYNGEE in the germline V gene. Trimming removed 0 bases at V and 8 bases at J, with 8 bases between. CDR3 in amino acids: CASSVAGEGYTF. In DNA form, the CDR3 reads TGTGCCAGCAGCGTAGCGGGGGAGGGCTACACCTTC.

This clone was counted a single time. This chain connects TRBV27 to TRBJ2-5; D is possibly TRBD1 (5 bases). The V end was cut by 3 bases, the J end by 9 bases, with 14 bases between. From germline, CDR1 is MNHEY and CDR2 SMNVEV (reference sequence). The CDR3 is 13 residues long. CDR3 residues: CASSFGASRAQYF. The CDR3 nucleotides read TGTGCCAGCAGTTTTGGGGCTAGTAGGGCCCAGTACTTC.

The chain recombines TRBV28 with TRBJ1-4; D is uncertain. V was clipped by 5 bases and J by 10 bases, with 23 bases between them. The CDR3 covers 16 residues. CDR1 MDHEN and CDR2 SYDVKM come from the germline V gene. The CDR3 here is CASSLNADLYPGKLFF. The CDR3 DNA follows: TGTGCCAGCAGTCTAAACGCGGACCTATATCCTGGAAAACTGTTTTTT.

V and J are TRBV7-2 and TRBJ2-1; D is unresolved. The CDR3 totals 14 residues. Germline assignment: CDR1 SGHTA and CDR2 FQGNSA. Trimming stripped 4 bases from V and 7 bases from J, with 14 bases between. DNA for the CDR3: TGTGCCAGCAGCTCCTACACCCCCGGTAATGAGCAGTTCTTC. Its translation: CASSSYTPGNEQFF.